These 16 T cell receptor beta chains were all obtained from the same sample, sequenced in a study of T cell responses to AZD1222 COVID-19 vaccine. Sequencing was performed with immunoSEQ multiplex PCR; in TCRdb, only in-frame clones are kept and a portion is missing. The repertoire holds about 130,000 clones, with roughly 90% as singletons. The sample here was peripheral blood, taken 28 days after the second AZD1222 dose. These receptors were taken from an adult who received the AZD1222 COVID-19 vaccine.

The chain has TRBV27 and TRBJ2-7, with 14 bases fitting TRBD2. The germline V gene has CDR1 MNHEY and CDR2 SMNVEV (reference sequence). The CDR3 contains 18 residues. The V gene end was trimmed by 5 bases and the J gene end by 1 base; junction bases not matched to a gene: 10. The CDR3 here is CASSPPGLAGEQSYEQYF. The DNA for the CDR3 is TGTGCCAGCAGTCCTCCGGGACTAGCGGGAGAGCAATCCTACGAGCAGTACTTC.

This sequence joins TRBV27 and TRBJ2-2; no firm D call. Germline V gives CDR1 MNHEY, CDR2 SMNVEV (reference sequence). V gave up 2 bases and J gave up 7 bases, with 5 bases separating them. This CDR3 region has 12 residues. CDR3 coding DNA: TGTGCCAGCAGTTTAGGAGTCGGGGAGCTGTTTTTT. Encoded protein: CASSLGVGELFF.

In DNA form, the CDR3 reads TGCGCCAGCAGTAGGCAGGGGATCGACGAGCAGTACTTC. Protein sequence: CASSRQGIDEQYF. The chain links TRBV5-1 to TRBJ2-7; TRBD1 might be the D (6 bases). Germline V gene lookup returns CDR1 SGHRS and CDR2 YFSETQ. Deletions cut 5 bases from V and 5 bases from J, with 14 bases between. This CDR3 contains 13 residues.

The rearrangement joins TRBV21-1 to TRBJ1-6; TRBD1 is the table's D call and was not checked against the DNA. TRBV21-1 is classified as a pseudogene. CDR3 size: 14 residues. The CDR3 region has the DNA TGTGCCAGCGAGTTGAGCAGGGGCGATTCACCCCTCCACTTT. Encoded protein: CASELSRGDSPLHF.

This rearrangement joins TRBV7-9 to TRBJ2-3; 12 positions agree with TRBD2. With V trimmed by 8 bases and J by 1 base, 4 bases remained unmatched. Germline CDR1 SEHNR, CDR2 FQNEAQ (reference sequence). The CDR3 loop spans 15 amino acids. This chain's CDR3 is CASLAGGRGTDTQYF. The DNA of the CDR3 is TGTGCCAGCCTAGCGGGGGGGAGGGGCACAGATACGCAGTATTTT.

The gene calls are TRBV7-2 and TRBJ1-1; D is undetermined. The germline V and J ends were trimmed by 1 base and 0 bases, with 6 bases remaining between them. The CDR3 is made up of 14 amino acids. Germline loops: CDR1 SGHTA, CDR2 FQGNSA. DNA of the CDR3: TGTGCCAGCAGCTTAGGCCGGGTGAACACTGAAGCTTTCTTT. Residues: CASSLGRVNTEAFF.

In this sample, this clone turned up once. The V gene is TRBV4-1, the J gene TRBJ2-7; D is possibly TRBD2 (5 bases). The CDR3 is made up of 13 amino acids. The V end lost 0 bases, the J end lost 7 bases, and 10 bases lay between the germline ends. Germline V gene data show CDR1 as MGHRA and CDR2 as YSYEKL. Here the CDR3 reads CASSQDLAGEQYF. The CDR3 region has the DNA TGCGCCAGCAGCCAAGATCTGGCGGGTGAGCAGTACTTC.

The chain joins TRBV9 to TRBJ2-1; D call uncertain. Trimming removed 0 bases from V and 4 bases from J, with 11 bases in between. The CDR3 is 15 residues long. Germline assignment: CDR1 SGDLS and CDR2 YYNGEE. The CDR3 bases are TGTGCCAGCAGCGTAGCTCAGGACCAATACAATGAGCAGTTCTTC. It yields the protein CASSVAQDQYNEQFF.

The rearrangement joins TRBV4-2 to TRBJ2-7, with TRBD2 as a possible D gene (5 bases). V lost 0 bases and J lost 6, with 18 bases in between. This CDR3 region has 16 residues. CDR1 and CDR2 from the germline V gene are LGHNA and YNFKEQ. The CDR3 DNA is TGTGCCAGCAGCCAAGATCGGGGTGGTAGTTTATCCGAGCAGTACTTC. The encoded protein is CASSQDRGGSLSEQYF.

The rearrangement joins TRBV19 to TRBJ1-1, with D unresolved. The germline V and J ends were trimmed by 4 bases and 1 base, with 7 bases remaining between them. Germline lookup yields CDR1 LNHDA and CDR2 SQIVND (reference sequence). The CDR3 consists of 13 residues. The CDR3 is CASSTYTNTEAFF. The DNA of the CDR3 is TGTGCCAGTAGTACCTACACGAACACTGAAGCTTTCTTT.

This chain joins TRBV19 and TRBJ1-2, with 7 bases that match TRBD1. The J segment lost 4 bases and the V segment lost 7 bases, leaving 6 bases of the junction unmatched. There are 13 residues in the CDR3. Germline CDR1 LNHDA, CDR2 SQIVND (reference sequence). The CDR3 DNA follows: TGTGCCAGTAACCCCGGGACAGTCTATGGCTACACCTTC. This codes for CASNPGTVYGYTF.

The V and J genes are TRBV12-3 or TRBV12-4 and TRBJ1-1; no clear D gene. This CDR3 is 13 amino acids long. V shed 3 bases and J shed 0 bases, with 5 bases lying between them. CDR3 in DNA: TGTGCCAGCAGTTTCTTGCTGAACACTGAAGCTTTCTTT. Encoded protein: CASSFLLNTEAFF.

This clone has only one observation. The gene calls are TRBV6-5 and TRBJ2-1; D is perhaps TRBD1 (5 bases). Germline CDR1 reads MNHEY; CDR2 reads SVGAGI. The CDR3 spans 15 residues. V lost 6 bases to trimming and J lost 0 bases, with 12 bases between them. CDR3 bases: TGTGCCAGCAGCCGGACATCACACTCCTACAATGAGCAGTTCTTC. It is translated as CASSRTSHSYNEQFF.

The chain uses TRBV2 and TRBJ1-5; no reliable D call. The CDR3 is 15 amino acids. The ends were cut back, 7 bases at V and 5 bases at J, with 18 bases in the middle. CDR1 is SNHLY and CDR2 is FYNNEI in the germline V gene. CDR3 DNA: TGTGCCAGCATTAAAGACGGGCAGAAAGATCAGCCCCAGCATTTT. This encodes CASIKDGQKDQPQHF.

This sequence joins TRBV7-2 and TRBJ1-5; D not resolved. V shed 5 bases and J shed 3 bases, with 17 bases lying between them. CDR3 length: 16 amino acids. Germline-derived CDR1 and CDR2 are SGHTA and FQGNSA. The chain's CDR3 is CASSPREWSYNQPQHF. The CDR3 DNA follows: TGTGCCAGCAGCCCCCGGGAGTGGAGCTACAATCAGCCCCAGCATTTT.

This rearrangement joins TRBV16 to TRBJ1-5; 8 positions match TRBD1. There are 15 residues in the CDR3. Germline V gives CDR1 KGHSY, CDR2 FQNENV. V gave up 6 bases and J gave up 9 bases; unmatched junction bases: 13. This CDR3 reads CASSEPGQERGPQHF. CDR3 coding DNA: TGTGCCAGCAGTGAACCGGGACAGGAGAGGGGGCCCCAGCATTTT.